This T cell receptor (beta chain) was profiled in a study of blood T cell repertoires in COVID-19. The CDR3 sequence is 14 residues long. Trimming pared 4 bases from V and 4 bases from J, leaving 13 bases between. Germline V gene lookup returns CDR1 LGHNT and CDR2 FRNRAP. The method was immunoSEQ multiplex PCR; TCRdb's version includes in-frame clones alone and lacks a portion of them. Of 110,000 or so clones in the sample, approximately 87% were seen once. The source material was peripheral blood. This receptor was identified in a woman aged 45-65 years with acute or convalescent COVID-19. The rearrangement joins TRBV12-5 to TRBJ1-2, with a possible D match to TRBD1 (5 bases). The CDR3 DNA reads as TGTGCTAGTGGTTCCCGGGACTTGGGCTATGGCTACACCTTC. Its translation is CASGSRDLGYGYTF.